This T cell receptor (beta chain) was captured in a study of blood T cell repertoires in COVID-19. V was cut by 5 bases and J by 10 bases, with 12 bases left in between. This CDR3 comprises 12 residues. Measured with immunoSEQ multiplex PCR; TCRdb has only the in-frame clones, and not every one. Here the sample spans fewer than 300,000 clones, more than 75% being singletons. The sample was peripheral blood. The V gene is TRBV12-3 or TRBV12-4, the J gene TRBJ2-1; maybe TRBD2 (5 bases). The receptor comes from a woman in her forties who had recovered from COVID-19. DNA for the CDR3: TGTGCCAGCAGTCCCGGACTGGCCGAGCAGTTCTTC. Protein sequence: CASSPGLAEQFF.